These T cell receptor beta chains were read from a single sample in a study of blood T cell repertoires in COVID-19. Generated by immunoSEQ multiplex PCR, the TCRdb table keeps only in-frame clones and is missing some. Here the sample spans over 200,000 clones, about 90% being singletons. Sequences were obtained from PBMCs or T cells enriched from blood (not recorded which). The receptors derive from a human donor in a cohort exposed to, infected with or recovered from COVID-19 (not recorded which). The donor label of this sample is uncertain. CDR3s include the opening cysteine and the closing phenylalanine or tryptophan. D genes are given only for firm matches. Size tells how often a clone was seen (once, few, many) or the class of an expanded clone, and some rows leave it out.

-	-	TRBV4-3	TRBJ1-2	TGCGCCAGCAGCCAAGAGGGCAGCAGCTTCAGGGGCTACACCTTC	CASSQEGSSFRGYTF
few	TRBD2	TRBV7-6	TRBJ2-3	TGTGCCAGCAGCTTAGGCTTTGGCGGGGGGGTCACAGATACGCAGTATTTT	CASSLGFGGGVTDTQYF
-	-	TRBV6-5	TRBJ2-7	TGTGCCAGCAGTTACCTACAGGACTCCTACGAGCAGTACTTC	CASSYLQDSYEQYF
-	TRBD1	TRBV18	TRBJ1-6	TGTGCCAGCGCCGGACAGGGAGAGTCACCCCTCCACTTT	CASAGQGESPLHF
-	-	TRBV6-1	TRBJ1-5	TGTGCCAGCAGTGAAGCGGGGGGTGGCAATCAGCCCCAGCATTTT	CASSEAGGGNQPQHF
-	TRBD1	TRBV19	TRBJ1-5	TGTGCCAGTAACCCAGGGGGGAGCAATCAGCCCCAGCATTTT	CASNPGGSNQPQHF
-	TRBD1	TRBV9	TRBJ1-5	TGTGCCAGCAGCACGACAGGGAATCAGCCCCAGCATTTT	CASSTTGNQPQHF
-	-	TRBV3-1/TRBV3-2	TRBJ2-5	TGTGCCAGCAGCCAAGATCGCGACTGGGAAGAGACCCAGTACTTC	CASSQDRDWEETQYF
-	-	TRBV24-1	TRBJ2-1	TGTGCCACCCCTGACAGGACTGCAAAGAATGAGCAGTTCTTC	CATPDRTAKNEQFF
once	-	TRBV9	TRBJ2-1	TGTGCCAGCAGCGTTCGATCCGAGAATGAGCAGTTCTTC	CASSVRSENEQFF
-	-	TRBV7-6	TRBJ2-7	TGTGCCAGCAGCTCCGGGAGTGGGACCTACGGGGGCGAGCAGTACTTC	CASSSGSGTYGGEQYF
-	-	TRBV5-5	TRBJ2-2	TGTGCCAGCAGCTTGAGGCTTCAGGACACCGGGGAGCTGTTTTTT	CASSLRLQDTGELFF
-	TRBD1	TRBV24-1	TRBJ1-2	TGTGCCACCAGTGATAGAGGACAGGGGGCACAGGGTGGCTACACCTTC	CATSDRGQGAQGGYTF
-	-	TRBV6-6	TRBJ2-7	TGTGCCAGCAACCTTCGGGGGAGCTACGAGCAGTACTTC	CASNLRGSYEQYF
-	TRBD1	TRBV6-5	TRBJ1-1	TGTGCCAGCGGGGCCGGGACAGGGGAGAACACTGAAGCTTTCTTT	CASGAGTGENTEAFF
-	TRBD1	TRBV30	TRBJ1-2	TGTGCCTGGAGTTATCTAACAACCGGGACAGGGAGGAGGGTAGTCTATGGCTACACCTTC	CAWSYLTTGTGRRVVYGYTF
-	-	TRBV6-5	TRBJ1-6	TGTGCCAGCAGGCGACCCCAGGGTGGACCCCTCCACTTT	CASRRPQGGPLHF
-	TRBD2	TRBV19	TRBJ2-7	TGTGCCAGTAGCCAACTAGCGGGGAATAGCTACGAGCAGTACTTC	CASSQLAGNSYEQYF
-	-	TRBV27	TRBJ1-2	TGTGCCAGCAGTTTTCAGGGCTCCGATGGCTACACCTTC	CASSFQGSDGYTF
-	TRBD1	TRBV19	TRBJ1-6	TGTGCCAGTAGTACCGGACAGGGCACGAGTTCACCCCTCCACTTT	CASSTGQGTSSPLHF
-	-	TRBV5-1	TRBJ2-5	TGCGCCAGCAGCTTGTCGGGGGTTAGGCAAGAGACCCAGTACTTC	CASSLSGVRQETQYF
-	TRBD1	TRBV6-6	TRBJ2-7	TGTGCCAGCCTTAACTCCGGGACAGGGGGCTCCTACGAGCAGTACTTC	CASLNSGTGGSYEQYF
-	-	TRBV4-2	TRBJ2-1	TGTGCCAGCAGCCAAGATTTAACGGGACGGGGGTTATACAATGAGCAGTTCTTC	CASSQDLTGRGLYNEQFF
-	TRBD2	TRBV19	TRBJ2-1	TGTGCCAGTAGCCTAGCGGGGGGGCGGTTGAATGAGCAGTTCTTC	CASSLAGGRLNEQFF
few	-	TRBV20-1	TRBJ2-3	TGCAGTGCTAGTCCCGCGGGTCGGAACACAGATACGCAGTATTTT	CSASPAGRNTDTQYF